A single sample gave rise to the 13 T cell receptor beta chains below, sequenced in a study of OX40 agonist ivuxolimab in advanced cancers. The assay was immunoSEQ multiplex PCR, and TCRdb's table has in-frame clones only and misses some. The sample lists approximately 12,000 clones, approximately 92% seen once, with roughly 73% in the top ten. Specimen: CD4+ or CD8+ T cells sorted from blood, collected in a trial of the OX40 agonist ivuxolimab. The receptor source for this set is an adult with an advanced solid tumor such as melanoma, head and neck, liver or kidney cancer.

This chain uses TRBV11-3 with TRBJ1-1; the D gene is possibly TRBD1 (5 bases). There are 18 residues in the CDR3. Trimming took 5 bases from V and 1 from J, leaving 23 bases between them. Germline-derived CDR1 and CDR2 are SGHNT and YENEEA. In DNA form, the CDR3 reads TGTGCCAGCAGCCTAACGGGGAAGGGGTTCTACGGGAACACTGAAGCTTTCTTT. Amino acids: CASSLTGKGFYGNTEAFF.

The genes are TRBV10-3 and TRBJ1-1, with a weak D call TRBD1 (5 bases). This CDR3 is 20 amino acids long. Trimming took off 3 bases at V and 2 bases at J, with 28 bases between the two ends. Germline assignment: CDR1 ENHRY and CDR2 SYGVKD. CDR3 bases: TGTGCCATCAGTGACCCAACTGCCGGGGACCTCTCTTTCTCTAACACTGAAGCTTTCTTT. Encoded protein: CAISDPTAGDLSFSNTEAFF.

The chain combines TRBV11-2 with TRBJ2-1; tentative D call: TRBD2 (6 bases). This CDR3 is 14 amino acids long. V gave up 6 bases and J gave up 4 bases, with 13 bases separating them. Looked up from germline, CDR1 is SGHAT and CDR2 is FQNNGV. The CDR3 DNA reads as TGTGCCAGCAGTCCCGCAGGAGGGTACAATGAGCAGTTCTTC. Its translation is CASSPAGGYNEQFF.

The chain is built from TRBV12-5 and TRBJ2-2, with D uncertain. Germline CDR1 reads LGHNT; CDR2 reads FRNRAP. With 6 bases removed from V and 4 bases from J, the gap between germline ends came to 6 bases. The CDR3 consists of 12 residues. Here the CDR3 reads CASGQSTGELFF. The CDR3 DNA reads as TGTGCTAGTGGCCAGAGCACCGGGGAGCTGTTTTTT.

This clone was counted once. The chain combines TRBV11-3 with TRBJ2-2; the D gene is possibly TRBD2 (6 bases). The length of the CDR3 is 15 residues. The ends were cut back, 5 bases at V and 0 bases at J, with 10 bases in the middle. The germline V gene has CDR1 SGHNT and CDR2 YENEEA. The CDR3 coding sequence is TGTGCCAGCAGCCCCGTAGCGGCGAACACCGGGGAGCTGTTTTTT. Its translation: CASSPVAANTGELFF. Drawing the rest from reference TRBV11-3 and TRBJ2-2, the complete variable domain is EAGVVQSPRYKIIEKKQPVAFWCNPISGHNTLYWYLQNLGQGPELLIRYENEEAVDDSQLPKDRFSAERLKGVDSTLKIQPAELGDSAVYLCASSPVAANTGELFFGEGSRLTVL.

V and J are TRBV4-1 and TRBJ2-7; D may be TRBD2 (5 bases). Trimming removed 1 base from V and 5 bases from J, with 9 bases in between. Germline-derived CDR1 and CDR2 are MGHRA and YSYEKL. This CDR3 is 13 amino acids long. Here the CDR3 DNA reads TGCGCCAGCAGCCAAGGGTACGGGAACGAGCAGTACTTC. This translates into CASSQGYGNEQYF.

The genes are TRBV6-7 and TRBJ1-1; maybe TRBD1 (5 bases). TRBV6-7 qualifies as an ORF whose function is uncertain. The CDR3 covers 14 residues. V lost 4 bases, J lost 3 bases, and 12 bases lay in between. CDR3 sequence reads: CASSSPRGDTEAFF. The CDR3 region has the DNA TGTGCCAGCAGTTCCCCACGAGGGGACACTGAAGCTTTCTTT.

The rearrangement joins TRBV30 to TRBJ2-5; 7 nucleotides match TRBD1. Per the germline V gene, CDR1 is GTSNPN and CDR2 is SVGIG (reference sequence). The V gene end was trimmed by 2 bases and the J gene end by 4 bases; junction bases not matched to a gene: 7. The CDR3 has 14 residues. CDR3 sequence: CAWSRGRGSETQYF. CDR3 nucleotides: TGTGCCTGGAGTCGAGGCAGGGGGTCAGAGACCCAGTACTTC.

The gene calls are TRBV9 and TRBJ2-5; 7 nucleotides agree with TRBD1. Unmatched junction bases numbered 15, after V lost 3 bases and J lost 4 bases. The CDR3 contains 17 residues. The germline CDR1 and CDR2 sequences are SGDLS and YYNGEE. The CDR3 sequence: CASSETASTGNLETQYF. Here the CDR3 DNA reads TGTGCCAGCAGCGAGACCGCTTCGACAGGGAACTTAGAGACCCAGTACTTC.

This rearrangement joins TRBV7-8 to TRBJ1-2; D unresolved. This CDR3 spans 12 amino acids. Trimming stripped 2 bases from V and 4 bases from J, with 5 bases between. Germline V gives CDR1 SGHVS, CDR2 FQNEAQ. The CDR3 protein is CASSLTGYGYTF. CDR3 sequence (DNA): TGTGCCAGCAGCTTAACGGGCTATGGCTACACCTTC. Combining the CDR3 with reference TRBV7-8 and TRBJ1-2 gives the whole variable domain GAGVSQSPRYKVAKRGQDVALRCDPISGHVSLFWYQQALGQGPEFLTYFQNEAQLDKSGLPSDRFFAERPEGSVSTLKIQRTQQEDSAVYLCASSLTGYGYTFGSGTRLTVV.

The chain recombines TRBV2 with TRBJ1-1; D is uncertain. Germline values: CDR1 SNHLY, CDR2 FYNNEI. This CDR3 is 13 amino acids long. The V end lost 6 bases, the J end lost 4 bases, and 12 bases lay between the germline ends. This CDR3 is CASSLPPGTEAFF. CDR3 DNA sequence: TGTGCCAGCAGCCTGCCTCCGGGCACTGAAGCTTTCTTT.

V usage is TRBV4-3 and J usage is TRBJ2-5; D unresolved. V dropped 0 bases and J dropped 1 base, with 9 bases sitting between them. This CDR3 has 15 residues. Germline CDR1 and CDR2: LGHNA and YSLEER. The CDR3 coding sequence is TGCGCCAGCAGCCAAGATGCCCAAACCCAAGAGACCCAGTACTTC. Its protein product is CASSQDAQTQETQYF.

V and J are TRBV19 and TRBJ2-7; 10 bases are shared with TRBD1. This CDR3 comprises 12 residues. Germline CDR1 and CDR2: LNHDA and SQIVND (reference sequence). The J segment lost 7 bases and the V segment lost 6 bases, leaving 3 bases of the junction unmatched. The CDR3 coding sequence is TGTGCCAGTAGGCTGGGACAGGGGGAGCAGTACTTC. Residues: CASRLGQGEQYF.